The 5 T cell receptor beta chains listed next were all sequenced from one sample in a study of blood T cell repertoires in COVID-19. Assay used: immunoSEQ multiplex PCR; TCRdb lists only in-frame clones, some missing. Found here are 200,000 to 300,000 clones, 85% of them singletons; the top ten hold approximately 8.6%. Sequenced sample: PBMCs or T cells enriched from blood (not recorded which). The receptor source for this set is a woman aged 50 to 60 with acute COVID-19.

This chain links TRBV3-1 (or the pseudogene TRBV3-2) with TRBJ2-5, with a weak D call TRBD2 (5 bases). Deletions cut 4 bases from V and 5 bases from J, with 11 bases between. CDR3 size: 13 residues. The germline V gene has CDR1 LGHDT and CDR2 YNNKEL (reference sequence). The DNA for the CDR3 is TGTGCCAGCAGCCTAGGAGGTGGGGAGACCCAGTACTTC. This gives the protein CASSLGGGETQYF.

The chain couples TRBV5-4 to TRBJ1-2; D possibly corresponds to TRBD1 (6 bases). The CDR3 has 15 residues. Trimming cost V 2 bases and J 2 bases, with 13 bases left between them. Looked up from germline, CDR1 is SGHNT and CDR2 is YYREEE (reference sequence). CDR3 loop: CASSFGTQINYGYTF. The CDR3 nucleotides are TGTGCCAGCAGCTTCGGGACACAAATCAACTATGGCTACACCTTC.

This clone has a handful of counts. The genes are TRBV7-2 and TRBJ2-1, with D maybe TRBD2 (5 bases). This CDR3 spans 15 amino acids. Germline values: CDR1 SGHTA, CDR2 FQGNSA. V shed 5 bases and J shed 0 bases, with 11 bases lying between them. The CDR3 DNA sequence: TGTGCCAGCAGCGCTCCGGGGTCCTCCTACAATGAGCAGTTCTTC. Encoded protein: CASSAPGSSYNEQFF.

This clone was seen just once. DNA of the CDR3: TGTGCCAGCAGTGAAACCCCAGCAGGTAGAGATACGCAGTATTTT. This sequence encodes CASSETPAGRDTQYF. This sequence joins TRBV2 and TRBJ2-3; D call uncertain. Trimming pared 2 bases from V and 5 bases from J, leaving 14 bases between. Germline CDR1 reads SNHLY; CDR2 reads FYNNEI. This CDR3 is built from 15 residues.

The genes are TRBV15 and TRBJ2-7, with 7 nucleotides matching TRBD2. J lost 2 bases, V lost 3 bases, and 4 bases had no gene match. The germline V gene encodes CDR1 LNHNV and CDR2 YYDKDF (reference sequence). This CDR3 has 14 residues. The CDR3 is CATSRSGRTYEQYF. The CDR3 nucleotides read TGTGCCACCAGCAGGTCCGGGAGGACCTACGAGCAGTACTTC.